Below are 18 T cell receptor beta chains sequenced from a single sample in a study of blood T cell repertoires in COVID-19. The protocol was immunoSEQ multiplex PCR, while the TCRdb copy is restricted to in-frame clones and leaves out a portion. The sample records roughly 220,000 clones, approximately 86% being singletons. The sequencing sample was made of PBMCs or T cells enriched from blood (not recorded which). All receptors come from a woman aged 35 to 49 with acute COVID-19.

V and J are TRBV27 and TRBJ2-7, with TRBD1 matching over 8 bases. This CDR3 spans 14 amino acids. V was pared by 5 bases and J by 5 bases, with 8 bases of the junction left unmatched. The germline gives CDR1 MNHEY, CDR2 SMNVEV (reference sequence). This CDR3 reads CASSRQGFYDEQYF. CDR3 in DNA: TGTGCCAGCAGTAGACAGGGGTTTTACGACGAGCAGTACTTC.

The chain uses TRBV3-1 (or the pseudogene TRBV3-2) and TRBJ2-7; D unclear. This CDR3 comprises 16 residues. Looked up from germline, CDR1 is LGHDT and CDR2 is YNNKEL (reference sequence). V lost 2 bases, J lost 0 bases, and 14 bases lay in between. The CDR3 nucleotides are TGTGCCAGCAGCCAATCTGTGAGTCGGAGCTCCTACGAGCAGTACTTC. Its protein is CASSQSVSRSSYEQYF.

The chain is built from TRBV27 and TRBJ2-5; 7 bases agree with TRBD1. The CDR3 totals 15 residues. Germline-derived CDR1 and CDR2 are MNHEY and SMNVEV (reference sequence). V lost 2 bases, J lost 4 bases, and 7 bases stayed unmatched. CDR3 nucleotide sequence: TGTGCCAGCAGTTTAGGCCAGGGGGTTGGAGAGACCCAGTACTTC. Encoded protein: CASSLGQGVGETQYF.

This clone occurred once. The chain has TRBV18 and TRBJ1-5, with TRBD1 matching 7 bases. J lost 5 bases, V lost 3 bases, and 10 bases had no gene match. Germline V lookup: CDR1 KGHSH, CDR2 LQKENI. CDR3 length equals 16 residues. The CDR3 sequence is CASSPLGPGGYQPQHF. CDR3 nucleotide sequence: TGTGCCAGCTCACCTCTCGGGCCAGGGGGATATCAGCCCCAGCATTTT.

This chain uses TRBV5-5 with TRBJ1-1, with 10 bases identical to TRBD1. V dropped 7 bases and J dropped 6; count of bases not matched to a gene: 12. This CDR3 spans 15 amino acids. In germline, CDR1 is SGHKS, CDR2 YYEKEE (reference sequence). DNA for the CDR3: TGTGCCAGCGAAGGAACGACAGGGGGCAACGCTGAAGCTTTCTTT. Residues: CASEGTTGGNAEAFF.

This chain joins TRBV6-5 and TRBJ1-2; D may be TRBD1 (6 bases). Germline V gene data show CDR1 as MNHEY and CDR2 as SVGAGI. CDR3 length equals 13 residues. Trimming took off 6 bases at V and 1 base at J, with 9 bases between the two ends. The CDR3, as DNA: TGTGCCAGCAGAGGGGGAATTAACTATGGCTACACCTTC. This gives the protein CASRGGINYGYTF.

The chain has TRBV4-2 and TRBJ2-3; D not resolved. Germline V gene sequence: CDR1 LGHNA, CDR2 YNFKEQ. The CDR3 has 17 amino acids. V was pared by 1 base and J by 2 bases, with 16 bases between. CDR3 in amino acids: CASSQGYGMRITDTQYF. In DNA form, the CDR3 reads TGTGCCAGCAGCCAAGGTTATGGTATGCGGATCACAGATACGCAGTATTTT.

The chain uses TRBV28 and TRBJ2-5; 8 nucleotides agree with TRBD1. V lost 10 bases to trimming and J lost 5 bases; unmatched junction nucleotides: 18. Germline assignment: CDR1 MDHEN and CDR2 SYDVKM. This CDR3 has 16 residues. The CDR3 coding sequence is TGTGCCACCACGAACCCGCAGGGGGCGCTTGCGGAGACCCAGTACTTC. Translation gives CATTNPQGALAETQYF.

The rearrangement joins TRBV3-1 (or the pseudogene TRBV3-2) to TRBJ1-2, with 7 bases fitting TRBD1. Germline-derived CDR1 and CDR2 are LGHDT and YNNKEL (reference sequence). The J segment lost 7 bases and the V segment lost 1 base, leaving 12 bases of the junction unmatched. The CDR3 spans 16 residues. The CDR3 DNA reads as TGTGCCAGCAGCCAAGGTACGACCAGGGGGACGGCTGGCTACACCTTC. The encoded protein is CASSQGTTRGTAGYTF.

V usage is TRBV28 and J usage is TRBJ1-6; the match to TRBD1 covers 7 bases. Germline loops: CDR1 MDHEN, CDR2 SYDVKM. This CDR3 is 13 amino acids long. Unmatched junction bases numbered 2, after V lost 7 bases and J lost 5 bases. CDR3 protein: CASKGGHNSPLHF. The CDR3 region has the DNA TGTGCCAGCAAAGGGGGCCATAATTCACCCCTCCACTTT.

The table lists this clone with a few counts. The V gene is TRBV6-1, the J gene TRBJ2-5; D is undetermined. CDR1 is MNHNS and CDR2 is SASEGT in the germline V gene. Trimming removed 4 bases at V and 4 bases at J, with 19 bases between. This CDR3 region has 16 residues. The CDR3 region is CASSGFSERSGETQYF. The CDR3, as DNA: TGTGCCAGCAGTGGTTTTAGTGAGAGGTCGGGAGAGACCCAGTACTTC.

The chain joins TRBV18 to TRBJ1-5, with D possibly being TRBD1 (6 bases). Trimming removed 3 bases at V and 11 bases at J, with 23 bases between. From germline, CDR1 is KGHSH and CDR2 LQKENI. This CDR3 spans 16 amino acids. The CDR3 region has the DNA TGTGCCAGCTCACCTGCGTACGCCAACACAGGGTCCTCCCAGCATTTT. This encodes CASSPAYANTGSSQHF.

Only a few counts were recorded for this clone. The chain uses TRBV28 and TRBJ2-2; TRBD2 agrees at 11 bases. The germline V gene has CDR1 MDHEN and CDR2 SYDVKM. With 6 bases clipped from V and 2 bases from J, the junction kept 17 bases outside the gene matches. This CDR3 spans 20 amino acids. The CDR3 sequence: CASSLTSGSGVGPNTGELFF. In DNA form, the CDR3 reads TGTGCCAGCAGCCTTACTAGCGGGAGTGGAGTCGGACCAAACACCGGGGAGCTGTTTTTT.

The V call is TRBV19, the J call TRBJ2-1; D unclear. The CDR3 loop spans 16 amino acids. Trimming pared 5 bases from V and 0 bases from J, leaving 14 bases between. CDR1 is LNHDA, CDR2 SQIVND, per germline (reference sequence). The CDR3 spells CASSPRNSNSYNEQFF. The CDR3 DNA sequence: TGTGCCAGTAGTCCGCGCAACTCAAACTCCTACAATGAGCAGTTCTTC.

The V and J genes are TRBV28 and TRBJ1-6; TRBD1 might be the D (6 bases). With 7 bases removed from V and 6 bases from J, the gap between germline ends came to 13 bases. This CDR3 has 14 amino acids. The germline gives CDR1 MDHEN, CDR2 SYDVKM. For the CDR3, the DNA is TGTGCCAGCACTCTAAGGGGGTTTAATTCACCCCTCCACTTT. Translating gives CASTLRGFNSPLHF.

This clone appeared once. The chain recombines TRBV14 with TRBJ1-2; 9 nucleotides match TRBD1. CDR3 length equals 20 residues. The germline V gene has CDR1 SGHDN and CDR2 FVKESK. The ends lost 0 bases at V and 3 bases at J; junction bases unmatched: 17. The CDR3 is CASSQDIWEPGTGNDYGYTF. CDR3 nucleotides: TGTGCCAGCAGCCAAGATATTTGGGAACCTGGGACAGGGAACGACTATGGCTACACCTTC.

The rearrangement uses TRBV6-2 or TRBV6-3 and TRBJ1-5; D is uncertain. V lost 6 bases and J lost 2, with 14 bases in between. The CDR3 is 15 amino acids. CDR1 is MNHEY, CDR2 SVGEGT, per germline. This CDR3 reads CASSYSGSGNQPQHF. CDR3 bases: TGTGCCAGCAGCTATTCAGGCTCCGGCAATCAGCCCCAGCATTTT.

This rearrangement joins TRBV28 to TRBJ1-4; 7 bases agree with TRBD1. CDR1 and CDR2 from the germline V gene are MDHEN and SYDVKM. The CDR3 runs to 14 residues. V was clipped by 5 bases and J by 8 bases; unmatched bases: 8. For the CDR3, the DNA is TGTGCCAGCAGTAGACAGGGAAAGAAGGAAAAACTGTTTTTT. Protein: CASSRQGKKEKLFF.